The present TCR beta chain was sequenced within a study of radiotherapy plus CTLA-4 blockade in lung cancer. Study as a whole: An objective response was seen in around a sixth of patients, and disease control in 25% to 40%.

Per the germline V gene, CDR1 is SGHKS and CDR2 is YYEKEE (reference sequence). Deletions cut 5 bases from V and 1 base from J, with 9 bases between. This CDR3 is built from 13 residues. Enrolled patients, whose metastatic non-small-cell lung cancer was chemo-refractory, received focal radiation plus CTLA-4 blockade with ipilimumab. This clone showed up just once. Its antigen is unknown. Only in-frame clones appear in the TCRdb table, and some are missing; sequencing was by immunoSEQ multiplex PCR. The sample carries 100,000 or so clones, about 83% recorded once. Study results and limitations: According to reports, early shifts in blood T cell clones, alongside interferon-beta, forecast response most accurately. Among blood TCR repertoires after radiotherapy plus ipilimumab, tumor-derived clones expanded.

This receptor was obtained from a human donor with non-small cell lung cancer that progressed on radiotherapy plus ipilimumab. This material consisted of peripheral blood, taken from a patient treated with radiotherapy plus ipilimumab. The chain links TRBV5-5 to TRBJ1-1; perhaps TRBD1 as D (5 bases). The CDR3 region is CASRVQGNTEAFF. The CDR3 DNA sequence: TGTGCCAGCAGGGTCCAGGGGAACACTGAAGCTTTCTTT.